This TCR beta chain was sequenced during a study of shared clonotypes between healthy human individuals. Only in-frame clones appear in the TCRdb table, and some are missing; sequencing was by immunoSEQ multiplex PCR. The sample yields approximately 2,200,000 clones, under 95% seen once. Terminally differentiated effector memory CD45RA+ cells were left out of the naive CD8 fraction, which was CD45RO-negative and positively selected for CCR7. CDR3 size: 14 residues. With 5 bases removed from V and 4 bases from J, the gap between germline ends came to 11 bases. Germline V gene sequence: CDR1 MNHNY, CDR2 SVGAGI (reference sequence).

The TCR comes from a man between 18 and 35 years old in good health. Some clones in this sample may be carry-over from other donors' samples. The sequenced material came from naive CD8+ T cells from PBMCs. This chain joins TRBV6-6 and TRBJ2-2, with a possible D match to TRBD1 (5 bases). Here the CDR3 DNA reads TGTGCCAGCAGTCCAGGGAAAGGCACCGGGGAGCTGTTTTTT. Its protein is CASSPGKGTGELFF.